Each of the 18 T cell receptor beta chains below was sequenced from the same sample in a study of OX40 agonist ivuxolimab in advanced cancers. The table came from immunoSEQ multiplex PCR; TCRdb's copy has only in-frame clones and leaves some out. The sample shows approximately 44,000 clones, 70% to 90% of them seen only once. The input for sequencing was CD4+ or CD8+ T cells sorted from blood, taken in a trial of the OX40 agonist ivuxolimab. These TCRs come from an adult with an advanced solid tumor such as melanoma, head and neck, liver or kidney cancer.

The V call is TRBV7-9, the J call TRBJ2-3; no definite D call. Germline lookup yields CDR1 SEHNR and CDR2 FQNEAQ (reference sequence). The CDR3 is 11 amino acids. The V and J ends lost 3 bases and 5 bases respectively, with 3 bases between them. CDR3 in DNA: TGTGCCAGCAGCTTGAAAGATACGCAGTATTTT. It specifies CASSLKDTQYF.

The rearrangement joins TRBV18 to TRBJ2-5; TRBD1 matches at 7 bases. Germline CDR1 and CDR2: KGHSH and LQKENI. The CDR3 contains 16 residues. V lost 0 bases, J lost 5 bases, and 9 bases stayed unmatched. In DNA, the CDR3 is TGTGCCAGCTCACCACCGCTTAAGGGGGCGAGGGAGACCCAGTACTTC. As protein: CASSPPLKGARETQYF.

CDR3 DNA sequence: TGTGCCAGCAGCTCAATTAGCGGGGGAGGAGGGCAGTACTTC. This gives the protein CASSSISGGGGQYF. V usage is TRBV11-2 and J usage is TRBJ2-7; TRBD2 aligns across 9 bases. Germline-derived CDR1 and CDR2 are SGHAT and FQNNGV. This CDR3 has 14 residues. After removal of 4 bases from V and 9 bases from J, the junction contained 10 bases not matched to a gene. The variable domain in full, with the rest retrieved from reference TRBV11-2 and TRBJ2-7, is EAGVAQSPRYKIIEKRQSVAFWCNPISGHATLYWYQQILGQGPKLLIQFQNNGVVDDSQLPKDRFSAERLKGVDSTLKIQPAKLEDSAVYLCASSSISGGGGQYFGPGTRLTVT.

The V gene is TRBV6-5, the J gene TRBJ2-2, with a weak D call TRBD1 (5 bases). V was clipped by 6 bases and J by 0 bases, with 8 bases between them. The CDR3 has 14 amino acids. Germline CDR1 reads MNHEY; CDR2 reads SVGAGI. CDR3 coding DNA: TGTGCCAGCAGAAGACAGACGAACACCGGGGAGCTGTTTTTT. It translates to CASRRQTNTGELFF.

V usage is TRBV5-4 and J usage is TRBJ2-1, with unresolved D. The CDR3 is made up of 13 amino acids. V was pared by 0 bases and J by 8 bases, with 9 bases between. The germline V gene encodes CDR1 SGHNT and CDR2 YYREEE (reference sequence). CDR3 protein: CASSLVDIHEQFF. The CDR3 region has the DNA TGTGCCAGCAGCTTGGTTGACATCCATGAGCAGTTCTTC.

CDR3 amino acids: CASSQDRLAGNNEQFF. Written as DNA, the CDR3 is TGCGCCAGCAGCCAAGACCGGCTAGCCGGCAACAATGAGCAGTTCTTC. The genes are TRBV4-1 and TRBJ2-1; a possible D gene is TRBD2 (5 bases). Germline CDR1 reads MGHRA; CDR2 reads YSYEKL. This CDR3 is built from 16 residues. Trimming took off 0 bases at V and 5 bases at J, with 14 bases between the two ends.

The chain uses TRBV11-3 and TRBJ1-6; TRBD1 aligns across 7 bases. V was clipped by 4 bases and J by 5 bases; unmatched bases: 2. Looked up from germline, CDR1 is SGHNT and CDR2 is YENEEA. This CDR3 is 14 amino acids long. The CDR3 nucleotides are TGTGCCAGCAGCTCCGGACAGGATAATTCACCCCTCCACTTT. This encodes CASSSGQDNSPLHF.

The chain uses TRBV2 and TRBJ1-4, with a weak D call TRBD1 (5 bases). The CDR3 has 13 residues. Trimming pared 10 bases from V and 5 bases from J, leaving 14 bases between. CDR1 is SNHLY and CDR2 is FYNNEI in the germline V gene. CDR3 in DNA: TGTGCCACCGGACGGTACAGGAATGAAAAACTGTTTTTT. Residues: CATGRYRNEKLFF.

This clone was detected once. The V and J genes are TRBV18 and TRBJ1-1; D is unclear. This CDR3 is built from 13 residues. Germline V gene sequence: CDR1 KGHSH, CDR2 LQKENI. Trimming left V 0 bases short and J 1 base short, with 3 bases between. DNA for the CDR3: TGTGCCAGCTCACCACCAGGGAACACTGAAGCTTTCTTT. Encoded protein: CASSPPGNTEAFF.

This chain connects TRBV7-8 to TRBJ1-1; D is ambiguous. There are 14 residues in the CDR3. V was trimmed by 9 bases and J by 0 bases, leaving 14 bases between them. In germline, CDR1 is SGHVS, CDR2 FQNEAQ. The chain's CDR3 is CASVIGSLNTEAFF. The CDR3 DNA sequence: TGTGCCAGTGTCATCGGCAGTCTGAACACTGAAGCTTTCTTT. The full variable domain, with the rest looked up from reference TRBV7-8 and TRBJ1-1, is GAGVSQSPRYKVAKRGQDVALRCDPISGHVSLFWYQQALGQGPEFLTYFQNEAQLDKSGLPSDRFFAERPEGSVSTLKIQRTQQEDSAVYLCASVIGSLNTEAFFGQGTRLTVV.

The chain carries TRBV7-8 and TRBJ2-6; D not resolved. This CDR3 spans 17 amino acids. Trimming removed 2 bases from V and 0 bases from J, with 11 bases in between. CDR1 is SGHVS, CDR2 FQNEAQ, per germline. The CDR3 coding sequence is TGTGCCAGCAGCTTATCCGACGGCCTCTCTGGGGCCAACGTCCTGACTTTC. It specifies CASSLSDGLSGANVLTF. The complete variable domain, with remaining parts taken from reference TRBV7-8 and TRBJ2-6, reads GAGVSQSPRYKVAKRGQDVALRCDPISGHVSLFWYQQALGQGPEFLTYFQNEAQLDKSGLPSDRFFAERPEGSVSTLKIQRTQQEDSAVYLCASSLSDGLSGANVLTFGAGSRLTVL.

This clone was detected only a few times. The rearrangement links TRBV5-6 to TRBJ2-5, with 7 positions matching TRBD2. Germline CDR1 and CDR2: SGHDT and YYEEEE. This CDR3 has 16 amino acids. V lost 2 bases to trimming and J lost 4 bases; unmatched junction nucleotides: 11. In nucleotides, the CDR3 is TGTGCCAGCAGCTTTAGGGGAGGGCCCCGGGGAGAGACCCAGTACTTC. This sequence encodes CASSFRGGPRGETQYF.

The chain carries TRBV5-6 and TRBJ1-2; D call uncertain. CDR1 and CDR2 (germline): SGHDT, YYEEEE. The CDR3 contains 14 residues. V lost 4 bases, J lost 3 bases, and 13 bases lay in between. DNA of the CDR3: TGTGCCAGCAGCGACACTTCTGGACACTATGGCTACACCTTC. It encodes CASSDTSGHYGYTF.

This chain joins TRBV7-2 and TRBJ2-3; D unresolved. The germline V and J ends were trimmed by 5 bases and 5 bases, with 14 bases remaining between them. The CDR3 consists of 14 residues. Germline V gene data show CDR1 as SGHTA and CDR2 as FQGNSA. CDR3 region: CASSPSFGGDTQYF. DNA for the CDR3: TGTGCCAGCAGCCCCAGCTTTGGCGGAGATACGCAGTATTTT.

The chain employs TRBV6-1 and TRBJ1-4, with a possible D match to TRBD1 (6 bases). Germline CDR1 is MNHNS and CDR2 is SASEGT. Trimming shortened V by 7 bases and J by 6 bases, and 15 bases separated the two germline ends. The CDR3 extends over 14 amino acids. This CDR3 reads CASITGRGYEKLFF. The CDR3 nucleotides are TGTGCCAGCATCACAGGCAGGGGTTATGAAAAACTGTTTTTT.

The chain couples TRBV9 to TRBJ1-1; D remains ambiguous. The ends were cut back, 3 bases at V and 5 bases at J, with 14 bases in the middle. The CDR3 length is 14 residues. Germline V gene sequence: CDR1 SGDLS, CDR2 YYNGEE. Here the CDR3 reads CASSGGPLETEAFF. CDR3 bases: TGTGCCAGCAGCGGAGGACCCTTAGAAACTGAAGCTTTCTTT.

This chain joins TRBV2 and TRBJ1-5; D unclear. Trimming cost V 4 bases and J 0 bases, with 7 bases left between them. CDR1 is SNHLY and CDR2 is FYNNEI in the germline V gene. The CDR3 spans 14 residues. CDR3 in DNA: TGTGCCAGCAGTGGGGAGGATAGCAATCAGCCCCAGCATTTT. Its translation: CASSGEDSNQPQHF.

For this clone: The same CDR3 is also encoded by other DNA sequences in this sample. The chain joins TRBV27 to TRBJ2-3; D may be TRBD2 (5 bases). Germline V gives CDR1 MNHEY, CDR2 SMNVEV (reference sequence). V gave up 1 base and J gave up 2 bases, with 10 bases separating them. The length of the CDR3 is 15 residues. In DNA form, the CDR3 reads TGTGCCAGCAGTTTATTGTCTAGCCCCACAGATACGCAGTATTTT. Protein: CASSLLSSPTDTQYF.